This T cell receptor beta chain came from a study of T-cell memory formation after mild COVID-19. Study observations and caveats: Memory sampled before infection contained some responding clones, suggesting cross-reactive memory joined.

The CDR3 has 15 amino acids. Trimming took 4 bases from V and 1 from J, leaving 13 bases between them. The germline V gene has CDR1 KGHSH and CDR2 LQKENI. This clonotype appeared a few times. The target antigen is unknown. TCRdb recomputed calls from the 5' RACE reads with MiXCR, one row per CDR3 protein. Of 300,000 or so distinct CDR3 sequences listed, 15% to 20% are singletons. The source is a man between 18 and 35 years old who had mild COVID-19 (a few samples of this study predate the infection). Cell type and time point are not known. Sequenced sample: PBMCs or a T cell subset sorted from them (not recorded which). The gene calls are TRBV18 and TRBJ2-5; D perhaps matches TRBD1 (6 bases). The CDR3 DNA follows: TGTGCCAGCTCACGACCGGGACACACCCAAGAGACCCAGTACTTC. This sequence encodes CASSRPGHTQETQYF.